The 12 T cell receptor beta chains in this list originate from one sample, sequenced in a study of blood T cell repertoires in COVID-19. The protocol was immunoSEQ multiplex PCR, while the TCRdb copy is restricted to in-frame clones and leaves out a portion. The sample has 250,000 to 350,000 clones, approximately 91% seen once. Sequencing was done on a sample of peripheral blood. The receptor source for this set is a woman aged 40 to 50 who had recovered from COVID-19.

The V gene is TRBV4-1, the J gene TRBJ2-3; perhaps TRBD2 as D (5 bases). V lost 0 bases and J lost 4, with 11 bases in between. Looked up from germline, CDR1 is MGHRA and CDR2 is YSYEKL. The CDR3 spans 15 residues. The CDR3 bases are TGCGCCAGCAGCCAAGATGGTGGGAGTGCAGATACGCAGTATTTT. Its translation is CASSQDGGSADTQYF.

The chain uses TRBV7-9 and TRBJ2-7, with TRBD2 as a possible D gene (5 bases). With 4 bases removed from V and 2 bases from J, the gap between germline ends came to 12 bases. Germline V CDR1 and CDR2: SEHNR, FQNEAQ (reference sequence). This CDR3 has 14 residues. The CDR3 reads CASSSPGNTYEQYF. Written as DNA, the CDR3 is TGTGCCAGCAGCTCACCCGGGAATACCTACGAGCAGTACTTC.

The gene calls are TRBV7-6 and TRBJ2-3; D is uncertain. The V gene lost 5 bases and the J gene lost 0 bases, with 3 bases spanning the gap. CDR1 SGHVS and CDR2 FNYEAQ come from the germline V gene. The CDR3 is made up of 12 amino acids. The DNA for the CDR3 is TGTGCCAGCAGCCCTAGCACAGATACGCAGTATTTT. Translating it yields CASSPSTDTQYF.

The chain recombines TRBV11-3 with TRBJ1-2; 10 positions agree with TRBD1. CDR3 size: 14 residues. The J segment lost 8 bases and the V segment lost 1 base, leaving 4 bases of the junction unmatched. Germline V lookup: CDR1 SGHNT, CDR2 YENEEA. The CDR3 DNA sequence: TGTGCCAGCAGCTTAGGCGGGACAGGGGACGGCTACACCTTC. It specifies CASSLGGTGDGYTF.

The V gene is TRBV28, the J gene TRBJ2-2, with 8 bases identical to TRBD1. Per germline, CDR1 MDHEN and CDR2 SYDVKM. CDR3 length: 13 amino acids. The J segment lost 0 bases and the V segment lost 11 bases, leaving 2 bases of the junction unmatched. The CDR3 protein is CASDRANTGELFF. The CDR3 DNA reads TGTGCCTCGGACAGGGCGAACACCGGGGAGCTGTTTTTT.

This chain joins TRBV5-5 and TRBJ2-7; TRBD2 aligns across 11 bases. The V gene's germline CDR1 is SGHKS and CDR2 YYEKEE (reference sequence). With 2 bases clipped from V and 1 base from J, the junction kept 5 bases outside the gene matches. The CDR3 has 16 amino acids. The DNA for the CDR3 is TGTGCCAGCAGCTTAACCGGGACTAGCGGATCCTACGAGCAGTACTTC. Its protein is CASSLTGTSGSYEQYF.

The rearrangement uses TRBV11-3 and TRBJ2-1, with TRBD2 identical over 11 bases. The CDR3 spans 17 residues. Per the germline V gene, CDR1 is SGHNT and CDR2 is YENEEA. J was trimmed by 4 bases and V by 3 bases; bases with no gene match: 8. The CDR3 nucleotides read TGTGCCAGCAGCTTCACCGGGACTAGCGGACAATACAATGAGCAGTTCTTC. This codes for CASSFTGTSGQYNEQFF.

The V gene is TRBV21-1, the J gene TRBJ2-7; TRBD1 is the table's D call and was not checked against the DNA. TRBV21-1 has pseudogene status. The CDR3 runs 17 residues. DNA of the CDR3: TGTGCCAGCAGCAAAGATTATGGACATCCCCTCTCCTACGAGCAGTACTTC. Its translation is CASSKDYGHPLSYEQYF.

The V gene is TRBV7-9, the J gene TRBJ1-4; D unresolved. Trimming stripped 4 bases from V and 5 bases from J, with 8 bases between. The CDR3 length is 13 residues. Germline CDR1 and CDR2: SEHNR and FQNEAQ (reference sequence). DNA of the CDR3: TGTGCCAGCAGCTCTACAGAGAATGAAAAACTGTTTTTT. This translates into CASSSTENEKLFF. Full variable domain (remainder filled in from reference TRBV7-9 and TRBJ1-4): DTGVSQNPRHKITKRGQNVTFRCDPISEHNRLYWYRQTLGQGPEFLTYFQNEAQLEKSRLLSDRFSAERPKGSFSTLEIQRTEQGDSAMYLCASSSTENEKLFFGSGTQLSVL.

CDR3 sequence: CASSPRLASEQFF. DNA for the CDR3: TGTGCCAGCAGCCCCCGACTAGCCAGTGAGCAGTTCTTC. This sequence joins TRBV9 and TRBJ2-1, with TRBD2 identical over 7 bases. Losses at the gene ends were 4 bases for V and 9 bases for J; bases not matched to a gene: 7. The CDR3 is made up of 13 amino acids. The V gene's germline CDR1 is SGDLS and CDR2 YYNGEE. The variable domain in full, with the rest retrieved from reference TRBV9 and TRBJ2-1, is DSGVTQTPKHLITATGQRVTLRCSPRSGDLSVYWYQQSLDQGLQFLIQYYNGEERAKGNILERFSAQQFPDLHSELNLSSLELGDSALYFCASSPRLASEQFFGPGTRLTVL.

The chain recombines TRBV19 with TRBJ2-3; 11 bases fit TRBD1. The germline CDR1 and CDR2 sequences are LNHDA and SQIVND (reference sequence). CDR3 length equals 15 residues. J lost 3 bases, V lost 6 bases, and 5 bases had no gene match. CDR3 DNA: TGTGCCAGTAGCCCGGACAGGGGGCGGACAGATACGCAGTATTTT. Encoded protein: CASSPDRGRTDTQYF. Using reference TRBV19 and TRBJ2-3 for the parts outside the CDR3, the full variable domain is DGGITQSPKYLFRKEGQNVTLSCEQNLNHDAMYWYRQDPGQGLRLIYYSQIVNDFQKGDIAEGYSVSREKKESFPLTVTSAQKNPTAFYLCASSPDRGRTDTQYFGPGTRLTVL.

CDR3: CASSQTGTDAYEQYF. The CDR3 DNA reads as TGTGCCAGCAGCCAAACCGGGACAGATGCCTACGAGCAGTACTTC. The chain recombines TRBV7-9 with TRBJ2-7, with TRBD1 matching 7 bases. After removal of 5 bases from V and 2 bases from J, the junction contained 9 bases not matched to a gene. The germline CDR1 and CDR2 sequences are SEHNR and FQNEAQ (reference sequence). The CDR3 has 15 residues.